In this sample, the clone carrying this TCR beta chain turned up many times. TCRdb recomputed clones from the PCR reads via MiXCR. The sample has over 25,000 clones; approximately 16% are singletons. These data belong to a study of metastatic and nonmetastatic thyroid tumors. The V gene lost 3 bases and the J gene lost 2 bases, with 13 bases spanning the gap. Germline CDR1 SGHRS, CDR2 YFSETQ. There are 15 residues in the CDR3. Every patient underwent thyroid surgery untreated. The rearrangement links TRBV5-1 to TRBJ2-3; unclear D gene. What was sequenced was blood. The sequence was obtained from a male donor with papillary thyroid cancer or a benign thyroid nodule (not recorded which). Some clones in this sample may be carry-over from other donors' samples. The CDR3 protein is CASSSGQVNTDTQYF. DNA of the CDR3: TGCGCCAGCAGCTCCGGCCAGGTGAACACAGATACGCAGTATTTT.